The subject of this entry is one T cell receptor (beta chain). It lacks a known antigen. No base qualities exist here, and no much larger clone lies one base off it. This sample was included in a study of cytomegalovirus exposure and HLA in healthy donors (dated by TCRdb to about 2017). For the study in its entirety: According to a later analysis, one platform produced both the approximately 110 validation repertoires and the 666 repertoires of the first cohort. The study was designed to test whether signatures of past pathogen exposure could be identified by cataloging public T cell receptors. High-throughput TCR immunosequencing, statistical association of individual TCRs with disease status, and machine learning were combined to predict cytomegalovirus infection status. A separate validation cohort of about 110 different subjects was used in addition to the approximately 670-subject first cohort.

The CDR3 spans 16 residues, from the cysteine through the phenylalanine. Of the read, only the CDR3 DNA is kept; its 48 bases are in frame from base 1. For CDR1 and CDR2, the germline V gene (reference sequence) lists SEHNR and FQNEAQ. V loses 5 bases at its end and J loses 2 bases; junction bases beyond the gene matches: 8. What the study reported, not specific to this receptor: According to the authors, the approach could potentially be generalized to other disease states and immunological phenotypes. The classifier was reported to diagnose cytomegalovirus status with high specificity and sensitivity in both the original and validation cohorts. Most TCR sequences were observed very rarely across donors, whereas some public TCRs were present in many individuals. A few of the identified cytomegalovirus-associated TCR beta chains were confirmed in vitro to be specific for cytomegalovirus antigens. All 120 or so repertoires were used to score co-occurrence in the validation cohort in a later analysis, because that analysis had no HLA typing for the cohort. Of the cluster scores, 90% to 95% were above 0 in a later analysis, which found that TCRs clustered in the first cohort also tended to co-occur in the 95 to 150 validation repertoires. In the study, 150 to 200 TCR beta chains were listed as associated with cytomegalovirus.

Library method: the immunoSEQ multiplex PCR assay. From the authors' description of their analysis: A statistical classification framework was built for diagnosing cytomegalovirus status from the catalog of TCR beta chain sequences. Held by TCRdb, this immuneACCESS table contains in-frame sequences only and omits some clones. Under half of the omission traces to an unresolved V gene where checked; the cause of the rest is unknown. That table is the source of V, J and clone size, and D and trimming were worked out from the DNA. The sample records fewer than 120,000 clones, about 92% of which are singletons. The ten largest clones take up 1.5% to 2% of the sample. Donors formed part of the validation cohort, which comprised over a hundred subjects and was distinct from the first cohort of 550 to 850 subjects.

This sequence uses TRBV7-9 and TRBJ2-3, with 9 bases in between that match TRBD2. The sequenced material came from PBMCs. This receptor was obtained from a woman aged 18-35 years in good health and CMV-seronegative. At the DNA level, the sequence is TGTGCCAGCAGCGGACTAGCGCCAACCCCCACAGATACGCAGTATTTT. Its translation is CASSGLAPTPTDTQYF.